The clone carrying this T cell receptor beta chain was detected many times. A second roughly 6 to 11 cycle PCR used barcoded and J-beta primers. Each CDR3 protein is one row after TCRdb ran MiXCR on the 5' RACE reads. The sample yields around 800,000 distinct CDR3 sequences, roughly 46% seen once. The sample comes from a study of blood T cells in healthy people across ages. This sequence originates from an elderly man in good health. What was sequenced was blood.

In DNA form, the CDR3 reads TGTGCCAGCAGCTTAGGGGGTTGGGAGACCCAGTACTTC. Residues: CASSLGGWETQYF. V usage is TRBV7-2 and J usage is TRBJ2-5; D is ambiguous. The germline V gene encodes CDR1 SGHTA and CDR2 FQGNSA. Trimming removed 1 base at V and 5 bases at J, with 8 bases between. The CDR3 has 13 amino acids.